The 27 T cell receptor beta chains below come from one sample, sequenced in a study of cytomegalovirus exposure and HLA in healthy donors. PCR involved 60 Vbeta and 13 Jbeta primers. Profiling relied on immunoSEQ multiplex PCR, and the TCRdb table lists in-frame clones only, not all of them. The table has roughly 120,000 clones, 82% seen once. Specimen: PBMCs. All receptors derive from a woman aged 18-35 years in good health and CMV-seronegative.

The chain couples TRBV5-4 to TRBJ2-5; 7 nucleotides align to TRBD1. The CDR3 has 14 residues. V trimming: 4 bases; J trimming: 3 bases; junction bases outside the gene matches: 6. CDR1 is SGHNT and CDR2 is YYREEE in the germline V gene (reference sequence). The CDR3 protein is CASSRLDREETQYF. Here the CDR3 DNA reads TGTGCCAGCAGCCGGCTTGACAGGGAAGAGACCCAGTACTTC. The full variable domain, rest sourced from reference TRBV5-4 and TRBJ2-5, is ETGVTQSPTHLIKTRGQQVTLRCSSQSGHNTVSWYQQALGQGPQFIFQYYREEENGRGNFPPRFSGLQFPNYSSELNVNALELDDSALYLCASSRLDREETQYFGPGTRLLVL.

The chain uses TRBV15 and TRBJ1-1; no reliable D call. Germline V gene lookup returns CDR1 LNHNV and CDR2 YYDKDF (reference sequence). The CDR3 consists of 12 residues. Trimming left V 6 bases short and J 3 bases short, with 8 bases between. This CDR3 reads CATRVRDTEAFF. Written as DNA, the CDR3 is TGTGCCACCAGAGTTCGAGACACTGAAGCTTTCTTT.

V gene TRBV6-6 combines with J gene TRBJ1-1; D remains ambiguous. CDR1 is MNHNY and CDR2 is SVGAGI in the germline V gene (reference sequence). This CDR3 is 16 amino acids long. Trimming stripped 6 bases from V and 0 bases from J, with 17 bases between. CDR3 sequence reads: CASSLRTVHLNTEAFF. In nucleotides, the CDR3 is TGTGCCAGCAGCCTCCGTACGGTCCATTTGAACACTGAAGCTTTCTTT.

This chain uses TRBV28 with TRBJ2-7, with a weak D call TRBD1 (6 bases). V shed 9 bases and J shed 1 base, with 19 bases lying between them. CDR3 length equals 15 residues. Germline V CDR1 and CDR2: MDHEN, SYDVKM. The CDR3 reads CASGTWEAGSYEQYF. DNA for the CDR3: TGTGCCAGTGGGACATGGGAAGCTGGGTCCTACGAGCAGTACTTC.

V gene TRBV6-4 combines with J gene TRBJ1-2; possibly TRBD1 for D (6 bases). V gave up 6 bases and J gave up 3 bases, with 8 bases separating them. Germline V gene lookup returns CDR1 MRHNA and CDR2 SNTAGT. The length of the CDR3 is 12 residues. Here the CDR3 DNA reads TGTGCCAGCAGACAGGGAGACTATGGCTACACCTTC. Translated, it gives CASRQGDYGYTF.

The CDR3: CASSPGSHGYTF. CDR3 nucleotides: TGTGCCAGCTCTCCGGGGTCGCATGGCTACACCTTC. The chain couples TRBV25-1 to TRBJ1-2; D not resolved. This CDR3 region has 12 residues. The germline V gene encodes CDR1 MGHDK and CDR2 SYGVNS. V lost 8 bases and J 6 bases, leaving 13 bases between the germline ends.

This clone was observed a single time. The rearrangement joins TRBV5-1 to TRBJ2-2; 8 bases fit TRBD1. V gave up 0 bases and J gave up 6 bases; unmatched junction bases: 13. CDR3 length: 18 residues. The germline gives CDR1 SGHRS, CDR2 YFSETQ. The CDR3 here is CASSLEIGQGILAGELFF. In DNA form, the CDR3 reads TGCGCCAGCAGCTTGGAAATAGGACAGGGTATTTTGGCCGGGGAGCTGTTTTTT.

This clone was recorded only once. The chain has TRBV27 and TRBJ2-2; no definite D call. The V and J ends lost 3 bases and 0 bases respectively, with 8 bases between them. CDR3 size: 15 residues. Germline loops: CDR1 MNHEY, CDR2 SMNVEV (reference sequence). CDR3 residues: CASSLLRSNTGELFF. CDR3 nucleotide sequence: TGTGCCAGCAGTTTGCTTAGATCGAACACCGGGGAGCTGTTTTTT.

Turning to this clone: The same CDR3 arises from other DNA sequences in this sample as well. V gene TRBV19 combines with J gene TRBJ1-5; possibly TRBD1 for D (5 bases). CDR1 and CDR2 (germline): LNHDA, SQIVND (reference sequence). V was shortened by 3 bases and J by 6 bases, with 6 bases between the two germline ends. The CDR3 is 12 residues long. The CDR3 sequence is CASSIQGQPQHF. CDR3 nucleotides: TGTGCCAGTAGTATTCAGGGTCAGCCCCAGCATTTT.

The CDR3 region is CSVEDPGRGVYEQYF. The CDR3 bases are TGCAGCGTTGAAGATCCGGGGCGGGGGGTATACGAGCAGTACTTC. The genes are TRBV29-1 and TRBJ2-7; TRBD2 matches at 8 bases. The CDR3 totals 15 residues. Germline CDR1 reads SQVTM; CDR2 reads ANQGSEA. Trimming cost V 0 bases and J 4 bases; bases outside gene matches: 8.

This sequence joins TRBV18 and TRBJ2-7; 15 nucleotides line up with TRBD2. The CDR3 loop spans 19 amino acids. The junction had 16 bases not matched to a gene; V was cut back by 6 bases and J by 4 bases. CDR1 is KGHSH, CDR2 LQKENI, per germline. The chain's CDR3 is CASSPTPPGLAGGGYEQYF. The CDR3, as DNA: TGTGCCAGCTCGCCTACCCCACCGGGACTAGCGGGAGGAGGTTACGAGCAGTACTTC.

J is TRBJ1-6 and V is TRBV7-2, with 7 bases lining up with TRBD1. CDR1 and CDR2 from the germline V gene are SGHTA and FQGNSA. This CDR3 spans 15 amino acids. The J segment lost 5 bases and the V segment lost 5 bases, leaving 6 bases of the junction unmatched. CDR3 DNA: TGTGCCAGCAGCACCATGACAGGGAATAATTCACCCCTCCACTTT. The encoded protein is CASSTMTGNNSPLHF. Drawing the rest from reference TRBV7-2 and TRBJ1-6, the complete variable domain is GAGVSQSPSNKVTEKGKDVELRCDPISGHTALYWYRQSLGQGLEFLIYFQGNSAPDKSGLPSDRFSAERTGGSVSTLTIQRTQQEDSAVYLCASSTMTGNNSPLHFGNGTRLTVT.

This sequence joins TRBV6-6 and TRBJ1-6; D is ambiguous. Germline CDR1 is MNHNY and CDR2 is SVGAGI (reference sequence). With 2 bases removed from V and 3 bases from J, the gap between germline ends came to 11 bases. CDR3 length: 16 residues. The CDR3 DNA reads TGTGCCAGCAGTTACGCGGGCGACAACTATAATTCACCCCTCCACTTT. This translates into CASSYAGDNYNSPLHF.

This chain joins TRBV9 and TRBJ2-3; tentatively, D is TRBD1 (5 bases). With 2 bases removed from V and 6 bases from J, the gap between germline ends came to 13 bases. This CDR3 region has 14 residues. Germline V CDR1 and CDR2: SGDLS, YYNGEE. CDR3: CASSVATGRDTQYF. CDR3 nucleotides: TGTGCCAGCAGCGTTGCAACAGGCAGGGATACGCAGTATTTT.

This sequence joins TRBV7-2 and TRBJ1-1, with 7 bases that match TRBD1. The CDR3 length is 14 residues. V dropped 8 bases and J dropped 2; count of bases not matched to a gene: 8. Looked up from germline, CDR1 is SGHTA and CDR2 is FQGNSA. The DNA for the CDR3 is TGTGCCAGCCGACGAGACAGGGTAAACACTGAAGCTTTCTTT. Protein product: CASRRDRVNTEAFF.

In DNA, the CDR3 is TGTGCCAGCAGCAGGCTTGGGACAGGGGCTAACTATGGCTACACCTTC. It encodes CASSRLGTGANYGYTF. The V and J genes are TRBV11-3 and TRBJ1-2, with 10 bases lining up with TRBD1. The CDR3 covers 16 residues. V trimming: 5 bases; J trimming: 0 bases; junction bases outside the gene matches: 6. CDR1 is SGHNT, CDR2 YENEEA, per germline.

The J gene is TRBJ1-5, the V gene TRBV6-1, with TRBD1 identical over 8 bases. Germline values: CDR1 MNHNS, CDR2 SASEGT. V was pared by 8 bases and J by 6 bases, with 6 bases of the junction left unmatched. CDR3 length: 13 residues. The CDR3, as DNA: TGTGCCAGCTATAACAGGGGGGGTCAGCCCCAGCATTTT. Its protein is CASYNRGGQPQHF.

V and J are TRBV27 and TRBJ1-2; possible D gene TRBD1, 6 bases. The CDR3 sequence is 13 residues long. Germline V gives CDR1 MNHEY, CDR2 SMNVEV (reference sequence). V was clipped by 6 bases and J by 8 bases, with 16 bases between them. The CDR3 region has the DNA TGTGCCAGCAGGTCGAGGGGGGGCGAAGGCTACACCTTC. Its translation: CASRSRGGEGYTF.

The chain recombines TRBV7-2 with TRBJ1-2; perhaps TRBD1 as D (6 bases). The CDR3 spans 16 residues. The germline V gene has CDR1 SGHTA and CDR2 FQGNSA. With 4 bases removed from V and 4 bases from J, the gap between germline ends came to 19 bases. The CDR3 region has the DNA TGTGCCAGCAGCTCCCGGAACAGGGAAGCGGCCTATGGCTACACCTTC. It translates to CASSSRNREAAYGYTF.

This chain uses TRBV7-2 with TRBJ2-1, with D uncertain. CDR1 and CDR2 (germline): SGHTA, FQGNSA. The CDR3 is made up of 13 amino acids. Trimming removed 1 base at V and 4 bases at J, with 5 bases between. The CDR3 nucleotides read TGTGCCAGCAGCTTAGACAGTTACAATGAGCAGTTCTTC. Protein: CASSLDSYNEQFF. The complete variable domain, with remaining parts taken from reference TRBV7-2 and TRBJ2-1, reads GAGVSQSPSNKVTEKGKDVELRCDPISGHTALYWYRQSLGQGLEFLIYFQGNSAPDKSGLPSDRFSAERTGGSVSTLTIQRTQQEDSAVYLCASSLDSYNEQFFGPGTRLTVL.

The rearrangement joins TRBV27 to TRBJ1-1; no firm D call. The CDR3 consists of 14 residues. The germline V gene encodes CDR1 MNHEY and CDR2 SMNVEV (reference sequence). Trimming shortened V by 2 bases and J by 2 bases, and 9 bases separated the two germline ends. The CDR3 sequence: CASSLAQFNTEAFF. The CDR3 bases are TGTGCCAGCAGTTTAGCCCAGTTTAACACTGAAGCTTTCTTT.

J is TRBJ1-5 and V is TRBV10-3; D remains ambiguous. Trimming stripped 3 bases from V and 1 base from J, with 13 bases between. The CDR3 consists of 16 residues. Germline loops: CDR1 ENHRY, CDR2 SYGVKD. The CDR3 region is CAISDGSPESNQPQHF. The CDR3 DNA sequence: TGTGCCATCAGTGATGGCTCCCCGGAGAGCAATCAGCCCCAGCATTTT.

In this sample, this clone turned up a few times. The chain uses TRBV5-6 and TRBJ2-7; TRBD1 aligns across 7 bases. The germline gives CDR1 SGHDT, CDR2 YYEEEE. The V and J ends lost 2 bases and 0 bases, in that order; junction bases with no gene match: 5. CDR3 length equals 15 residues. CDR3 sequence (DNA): TGTGCCAGCAGCTTAGGGGGCCAGAGCTCCTACGAGCAGTACGTC. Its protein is CASSLGGQSSYEQYV.

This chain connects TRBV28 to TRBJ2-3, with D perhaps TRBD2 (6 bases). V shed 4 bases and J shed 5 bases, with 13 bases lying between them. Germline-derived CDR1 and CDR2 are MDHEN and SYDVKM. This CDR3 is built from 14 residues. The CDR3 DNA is TGTGCCAGCAGTTCTCCGGCGGGGCTAGATACGCAGTATTTT. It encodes CASSSPAGLDTQYF.

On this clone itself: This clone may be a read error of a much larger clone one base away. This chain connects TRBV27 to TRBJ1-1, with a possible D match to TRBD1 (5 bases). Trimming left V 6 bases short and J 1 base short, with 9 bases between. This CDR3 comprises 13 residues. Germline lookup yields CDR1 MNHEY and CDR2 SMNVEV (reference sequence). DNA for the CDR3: TGTGCCAGCAGGTGGACAAGGAACACTGAAGCTTTCTTT. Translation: CASRWTRNTEAFF.

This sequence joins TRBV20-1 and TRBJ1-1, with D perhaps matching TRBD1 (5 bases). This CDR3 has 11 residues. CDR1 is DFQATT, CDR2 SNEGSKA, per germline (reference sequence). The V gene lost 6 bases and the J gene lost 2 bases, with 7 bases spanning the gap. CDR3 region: CSAGGNTEAFF. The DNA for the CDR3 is TGCAGTGCCGGGGGAAACACTGAAGCTTTCTTT.

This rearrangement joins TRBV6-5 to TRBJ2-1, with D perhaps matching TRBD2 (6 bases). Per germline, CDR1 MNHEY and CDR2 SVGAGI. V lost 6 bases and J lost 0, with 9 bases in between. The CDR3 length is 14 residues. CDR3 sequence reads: CASRLASSYNEQFF. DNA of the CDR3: TGTGCCAGCAGACTAGCCAGCTCCTACAATGAGCAGTTCTTC.